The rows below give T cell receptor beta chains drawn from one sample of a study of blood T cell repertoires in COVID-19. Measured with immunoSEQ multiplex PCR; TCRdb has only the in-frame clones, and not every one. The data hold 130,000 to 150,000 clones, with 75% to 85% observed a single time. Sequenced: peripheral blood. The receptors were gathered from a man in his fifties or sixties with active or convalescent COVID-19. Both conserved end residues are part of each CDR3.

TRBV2	CASSTIGLEGGWTDTQYF
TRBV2	CASKQGRNTEAFF
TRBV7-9	CAIKRNYGYTF
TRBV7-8	CASIQTDSSGNTIYF
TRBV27	CASSFRQGAEGYTF
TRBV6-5	CASSYSVAVNGYTF
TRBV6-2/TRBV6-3	CASSYSGLEAFF
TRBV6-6	CASNSRQGAIYGYTF
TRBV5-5	CASSLSSSRNTEAFF
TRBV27	CASKSNRSNQPQHF
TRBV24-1	CATSDLQASGSSYNEQFF
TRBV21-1	CASSKEEKETQYF
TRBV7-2	CASSPRTSGIETQYF
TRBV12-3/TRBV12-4	CASSFRSYGYTF
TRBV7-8	CASSLGAGRVGNGSQHF
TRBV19	CASSMGQGGYGYTF
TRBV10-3	CAIRDRGSYGYTF
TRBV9	CASETGGPDYGYTF
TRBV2	CASNSRRGNQPQHF
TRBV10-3	CAIRGSKGNYGYTF
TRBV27	CASSLSSGLTGELFF
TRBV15	CATSRDRGVAYEQYF
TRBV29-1	CSVVNRADYGYTF